The next 13 T cell receptor beta chains were all read from a single sample in a study of tumor-infiltrating lymphocytes in primary liver carcinoma. Joint extraction of RNA and DNA used roughly 17-32 mg of bulk tissue that was unsorted. Priming with a constant-region primer yielded TCR beta cDNA from 400 to 500 ng total RNA. Three nested multiplex PCR rounds, a slightly modified ARM-PCR, produced the libraries for TCR beta. TRBV1-TRBV30 forward primers paired with a C-beta reverse primer were used in the first two PCR rounds, which ran roughly 11 cycles each. From the multiplex PCR reads, TCRdb called clonotypes with MiXCR, one entry per CDR3 protein. The sample has 95,000 to 100,000 distinct CDR3 sequences; around two thirds are singletons. Sequencing was performed on liver tumor tissue from sampling region 2. Documented subset: tumor region T2, inferior pole. The receptors were sampled from a woman aged 60-75 years with primary liver carcinoma and hepatitis B virus infection.

This clonotype came up many times. The V and J genes are TRBV5-1 and TRBJ2-7, with TRBD1 as a possible D gene (5 bases). The CDR3 sequence is 14 residues long. Trimming took 0 bases from V and 4 from J, leaving 11 bases between them. Germline loops: CDR1 SGHRS, CDR2 YFSETQ. CDR3 in DNA: TGCGCCAGCAGCTTGGCCCAGCAGGGTTACGAGCAGTACTTC. Translated: CASSLAQQGYEQYF.

For this clonotype: Germline and junction disagree at one end, which may indicate a read error. The genes are TRBV5-8 and TRBJ2-3, with D perhaps given as TRBD1 or TRBD2 (5 bases each). The CDR3 spans 15 residues. Germline CDR1 SGHTS, CDR2 YDEGEE. CDR3 sequence: CVSSLGTHSTDAQYF. The CDR3 nucleotides are TGTGTCAGCAGCTTGGGGACCCATTCCACAGATGCGCAGTATTTT.

As regards this clonotype: A read error is possible here, since a much larger clone lies one base away. The chain combines TRBV7-9 with TRBJ2-7; D call uncertain. Germline V gene lookup returns CDR1 SEHNR and CDR2 FQNEAQ (reference sequence). This CDR3 comprises 14 residues. CDR3 bases: TGTGCCAGCATCTTATCCGCCGGATCCTACGAGCAGTACTTC. This encodes CASILSAGSYEQYF.

With respect to this clonotype: The junction shows a germline mismatch at one end, possibly a read error. The chain is built from TRBV29-1 and TRBJ2-7, with unresolved D. The CDR3 extends over 15 amino acids. Germline CDR1 SQVTM, CDR2 ANQGSEA. The CDR3 DNA reads TGCAGCATTGAATTTTCCCCGGGTCCGACCTACGAGCAGTACTTC. Its translation is CSIEFSPGPTYEQYF.

This clonotype has ten or more counts. The chain recombines TRBV4-1 with TRBJ1-5, with 9 bases that match TRBD1. The CDR3 is made up of 16 amino acids. Losses at the gene ends were 4 bases for V and 0 bases for J; bases not matched to a gene: 4. Germline V CDR1 and CDR2: MGHRA, YSYEKL. The CDR3 loop is CASSPRTGDSNQPQHF. CDR3 nucleotide sequence: TGCGCCAGCAGCCCTCGGACAGGGGATAGCAATCAGCCCCAGCATTTT.

This clonotype has only one observation. One end of the junction fails to match germline, which may point to a read error. This sequence joins TRBV11-3 and TRBJ2-2; TRBD2 aligns across 10 bases. The CDR3 has 17 amino acids. CDR1 and CDR2 (germline): SGHNT, YENEEA. CDR3 region: CASSLGRLAGDTGEVFF. CDR3 nucleotide sequence: TGTGCCAGCAGCTTAGGCAGGCTAGCGGGGGACACCGGGGAGGTGTTTTTT. Together with reference TRBV11-3 and TRBJ2-2, the CDR3 gives the full variable domain: EAGVVQSPRYKIIEKKQPVAFWCNPISGHNTLYWYLQNLGQGPELLIRYENEEAVDDSQLPKDRFSAERLKGVDSTLKIQPAELGDSAVYLCASSLGRLAGDTGEVFFGEGSRLTVL.

This clonotype was observed once. The chain has TRBV6-5 and TRBJ2-2; 10 bases are shared with TRBD1. This CDR3 has 14 amino acids. V lost 6 bases to trimming and J lost 7 bases; unmatched junction nucleotides: 5. Germline CDR1 is MNHEY and CDR2 is SVGAGI. The CDR3 nucleotides read TGTGCCAGCAGGGGACAGGGGATCAACGGGGAGCTGTTTTTT. It specifies CASRGQGINGELFF.

This clonotype has ten or more counts. The chain joins TRBV29-1 to TRBJ2-5; D assignment may be TRBD1 or TRBD2 (5 bases each). In germline, CDR1 is SQVTM, CDR2 ANQGSEA. The CDR3 runs 16 residues. Trimming removed 6 bases from V and 4 bases from J, with 24 bases in between. The DNA of the CDR3 is TGCAGCGTCAATAATCCGAGGAGCGGACATCGAGAGACCCAGTACTTC. Translated: CSVNNPRSGHRETQYF.

This clonotype has a count of ten or more. The J gene is TRBJ2-5, the V gene TRBV7-9; tentatively, D is TRBD1 (5 bases). This CDR3 is 14 amino acids long. The germline V gene encodes CDR1 SEHNR and CDR2 FQNEAQ (reference sequence). With 3 bases removed from V and 5 bases from J, the gap between germline ends came to 13 bases. The CDR3 sequence: CASSFYQGGETQYF. DNA of the CDR3: TGTGCCAGCAGCTTTTACCAGGGCGGCGAGACCCAGTACTTC.

Of note for this clonotype: Just one base apart from a much larger clone, this may be a read error. The V call is TRBV14, the J call TRBJ2-1, with D perhaps TRBD2 (6 bases). The CDR3 has 16 amino acids. The V end lost 6 bases, the J end lost 0 bases, and 15 bases lay between the germline ends. Germline loops: CDR1 SGHDN, CDR2 FVKESK. The CDR3 DNA reads as TGTGCCAGCAGTCACCATGGGGGGAACTCCTACAATGAGCAGTTCTTC. Translated, it gives CASSHHGGNSYNEQFF.

On this clonotype itself: Germline is not matched at one junction end, which may reflect a read error. The chain couples TRBV11-1 to TRBJ2-4, with D possibly being TRBD2 (5 bases). Germline V gene data show CDR1 as SGHAT and CDR2 as FQDESV (reference sequence). The CDR3 runs 15 residues. The CDR3 DNA reads TGTGACAGCAGCTTAACCGCGGGTCAAAAAAACAATCAGTACTTC. Translation: CDSSLTAGQKNNQYF.

Note on this clonotype: Just one base apart from a much larger clone, this may be a read error. V is TRBV5-1 and J is TRBJ1-1; 8 nucleotides match TRBD1. The germline V gene has CDR1 SGHRS and CDR2 YFSETQ. The CDR3 consists of 14 residues. The J segment lost 4 bases and the V segment lost 4 bases, leaving 6 bases of the junction unmatched. The CDR3 region has the DNA TGCGCCAGCAGCGGACAGGGTATGAGCACTGAAGCTTTCTTT. It codes for CASSGQGMSTEAFF.

The CDR3 spells CASSLGLSTDTQYF. The DNA of the CDR3 is TGTGCCAGCAGCTTAGGTCTGAGCACAGATACGCAGTATTTT. This chain connects TRBV7-9 to TRBJ2-3, with unresolved D. The CDR3 spans 14 residues. Germline CDR1 reads SEHNR; CDR2 reads FQNEAQ (reference sequence). Trimming left V 1 base short and J 0 bases short, with 5 bases between.